The clone carrying this TCR beta chain showed up just a few times. Its antigen is not known. This sample was included in a study of early T cells in non-severe SARS-CoV-2 infection. Regarding the study as a whole: Sequences matched to VDJdb favored anti-spike CD8 responses, while private and CD4 specificities were missed.

The library protocol tagged individual cDNA molecules with unique molecular identifiers. In TCRdb, the 5' RACE reads were re-called with MiXCR into one record per CDR3 protein. Here the sample spans approximately 69,000 distinct CDR3 sequences, more than 9.5% being singletons. V lost 7 bases and J lost 7; bases outside the gene matches: 6. The length of the CDR3 is 14 residues. Germline values: CDR1 SGHAT, CDR2 FQNNGV. The sample here was whole blood, taken at baseline. The sequence was obtained from an adult who was a healthcare worker with PCR-confirmed SARS-CoV-2 infection or an uninfected control (not recorded which). This chain joins TRBV11-2 and TRBJ2-1; TRBD2 aligns across 11 bases. CDR3 DNA sequence: TGTGCCAGCAAATTAGCGGGGGGGCCTAATGAGCAGTTCTTC. This translates into CASKLAGGPNEQFF.